These 4 T cell receptor beta chains were all obtained from the same sample, sequenced in a study of blood T cells in healthy people across ages. For the second PCR, which ran for 7 to 11 cycles, a sample-barcoded 5' primer and a J-beta primer mix were used. Each CDR3 protein is one row after TCRdb ran MiXCR on the 5' RACE reads. In the table there are roughly 1.6 million distinct CDR3 sequences, 30% to 35% of which are singletons. The material sequenced was blood. The receptor set was obtained from a woman aged 25 to 39 in good health.

This clonotype appeared a single time. One base away lies a much larger clone, so this may be a sequencing read error. The V and J genes are TRBV29-1 and TRBJ2-1; D not certain. CDR1 and CDR2 (germline): SQVTM, ANQGSEA. Trimming stripped 4 bases from V and 6 bases from J, with 10 bases between. CDR3 length: 12 amino acids. CDR3 in DNA: TGCAGCGTTGGAGTTACTTTCAATGAGCAGTTCTTC. The encoded protein is CSVGVTFNEQFF.

The V and J genes are TRBV11-2 and TRBJ1-3; D gene ambiguous. Trimming removed 5 bases at V and 2 bases at J, with 16 bases between. CDR3 length: 16 amino acids. Germline V CDR1 and CDR2: SGHAT, FQNNGV. CDR3 in amino acids: CASSPRRYRAGNTIYF. DNA for the CDR3: TGTGCCAGCAGCCCCCGACGCTATAGGGCTGGAAACACCATATATTTT.

This rearrangement joins TRBV20-1 to TRBJ2-4, with 12 nucleotides matching TRBD2. Unmatched junction bases numbered 11, after V lost 8 bases and J lost 0 bases. Germline V CDR1 and CDR2: DFQATT, SNEGSKA (reference sequence). The CDR3 runs 17 residues. The CDR3 sequence is CSLRGLAGRLAKNIQYF. CDR3 DNA: TGCAGTTTGAGAGGACTAGCGGGGAGGCTAGCCAAAAACATTCAGTACTTC.

V and J are TRBV12-3 or TRBV12-4 and TRBJ1-6; D uncertain. V lost 6 bases, J lost 7 bases, and 13 bases lay in between. The CDR3 contains 14 residues. CDR3: CASSLLGWNSPLHF. Written as DNA, the CDR3 is TGTGCCAGCAGCCTATTGGGGTGGAATTCACCCCTCCACTTT.